This T cell receptor (beta chain) was obtained from a study of T-cell memory formation after mild COVID-19 (dated by TCRdb to the early 2020s). Context from the whole study: TCR sequence clusters from the two donors were largely donor specific. In a couple of donors, T-cell clones that expanded and contracted after mild COVID-19 were tracked by sequencing TCRalpha and TCRbeta repertoires over time. The cohort comprised two young, previously healthy adult volunteers, one female and one male.

Sequencing instrument: Illumina NovaSeq 6000. cDNA libraries for TCRalpha and TCRbeta were prepared by 5'RACE using constant-segment primers, with sample barcodes and unique molecular identifiers added. RNA was extracted from every sample with Trizol reagent. Library amplification was performed in two PCR steps, and a second sample barcode and Illumina TruSeq adapters were introduced in the second step. Sequencing of libraries was performed on an Illumina NovaSeq with 2 x 150 bp paired-end reads. The study's processing was this. Demultiplexing of reads and collapsing into UMI-guided consensus sequences were performed with migec v1.2.7. Using mixcr v2.1.11, UMI consensuses were aligned to TRA and TRB V and J templates and then assembled into clonotypes. Clonotypes were classified as expanded or contracted when called significant by both edgeR and NoisET, with noise models trained on biological replicates. For edgeR calls, the cutoffs were a false discovery rate-adjusted p below 0.01 and a log2 fold-change threshold of 1. As an exploratory analysis of dynamics, max-normalized trajectories of the 1000 most abundant clonotypes were examined with PCA combined with hierarchical clustering. Separately sequenced CD4+ and CD8+ repertoires were used to assign a CD4 or CD8 phenotype to each responding clone. TCRdb reprocessed the public reads (quality trimming at Q25 with fastp, clone calling with MiXCR) and kept in-frame beta chains. Every entry covers one CDR3 protein and lists the most common genes and DNA from its rows. TCRdb assigned the V and J calls; the authors' analysis was not used. In this sample the table shows 250,000 to 350,000 distinct CDR3 sequences, less than 20% of which occur a single time. About a fifth of the sample is taken by the ten largest.

The sample holds a few counts of this clonotype. The clone's antigen remains unknown. No clone much larger than this one lies a single base away; base qualities are absent. CDR1 and CDR2 (LGHDT, YNNKEL) derive from the germline V gene (reference sequence). Ends trimmed: V by 5 bases, J by 9 bases; bases unmatched to a gene: 15. Measured from the cysteine to the phenylalanine, the CDR3 is 16 residues long. The read is trimmed to its CDR3 DNA, 48 bases read in frame from base 1. Beyond this particular receptor, the publication reports: Whether the second-wave clones peaking on day 37 were SARS-CoV-2 specific was not confirmed. The study included only a couple of mild cases, and larger cohorts that include severe cases with pre-infection samples were judged to be necessary. Some responding clones were detected in pre-infection memory, which suggested that pre-existing cross-reactive memory T cells had joined the SARS-CoV-2 response. Clones contracting from day 15 to 85 had balanced CD4/CD8 phenotypes, while a second wave expanding from day 15 to 37 was biased towards CD4+. Contracting CD4+ clones were located mainly in the CM and EM memory subsets, whereas CD8+ clones were found to be enriched in EMRA.

Ficoll-Paque density gradient centrifugation was used to isolate PBMCs. Recombination connected TRBV3-1 to TRBJ2-2, with 7 bases matching TRBD1. Sequenced sample: PBMCs or a T cell subset sorted from them (not recorded which). This sequence originates from a man aged 18-30 years who had mild COVID-19 (a few samples of this study predate the infection). The sample titles of this study are shuffled in the database, so cell type and time point are left out; the donor was told from shared clones. In nucleotide form, the sequence is TGTGCCAGCAGCGCCCGGGACAGCGTCTATCGACGGGAGCTGTTTTTT. This is translated as CASSARDSVYRRELFF.